This is a list of T cell receptor beta chains from one sample in a study of CD8+ T cells in alopecia areata. Clones were read by immunoSEQ multiplex PCR, and TCRdb kept only the in-frame ones, dropping some. The sample consists of approximately 190,000 clones, about 62% of them appearing once. The material was CD4+ T cells sorted from blood, obtained at week 24, from a patient treated with tofacitinib. The receptors were gathered from a human donor with alopecia areata. The CDR3 runs from the conserved cysteine through the conserved F or W. Fields, in order: J gene, D gene, V gene, clone size, CDR3 protein, CDR3 DNA. A D gene is named only where the DNA matches it firmly. Clone size is given for some rows only: seen once, a few or many times, or a class if the clone is expanded.

TRBJ2-5 | . | TRBV2 | . | CASRGPQETQYF | TGTGCCAGCAGGGGACCGCAAGAGACCCAGTACTTC
TRBJ1-1 | . | TRBV5-4 | . | CASSLEDSEAFF | TGTGCCAGCAGCTTAGAAGACAGTGAAGCTTTCTTT
TRBJ2-7 | TRBD2 | TRBV9 | . | CASSVDGGRASHSEQYF | TGTGCCAGCAGCGTAGATGGCGGGAGGGCCTCTCATAGCGAGCAGTACTTC
TRBJ1-4 | . | TRBV29-1 | . | CSVRGSNEKLFF | TGCAGCGTTAGGGGGTCTAATGAAAAACTGTTTTTT
TRBJ2-3 | TRBD1 | TRBV7-2 | . | CASSARPGGASTQYF | TGTGCCAGCAGCGCCAGGCCAGGGGGCGCGTCTACGCAGTATTTT
TRBJ1-1 | . | TRBV6-5 | once | CASSYSIQGNTEAFF | TGTGCCAGCAGTTACTCGATTCAGGGGAACACTGAAGCTTTCTTT
TRBJ1-6 | . | TRBV9 | . | CASSAGGRKSPLHF | TGTGCCAGCAGCGCTGGGGGAAGAAAATCACCCCTCCACTTT
TRBJ1-4 | TRBD1 | TRBV5-1 | few | CASSLDTGTGNEKLFF | TGCGCCAGCAGCTTGGACACCGGGACAGGGAATGAAAAACTGTTTTTT
TRBJ2-5 | TRBD2 | TRBV14 | . | CASSQGLAGVSQYF | TGTGCCAGCAGCCAAGGGCTAGCGGGAGTGTCCCAGTACTTC
TRBJ2-4 | . | TRBV7-2 | many | CASSLGVRVAKNIQYF | TGTGCCAGCAGCTTAGGGGTCAGGGTCGCCAAAAACATTCAGTACTTC
TRBJ2-7 | . | TRBV10-3 | . | CAIRSGTETYEQYF | TGTGCCATCAGATCCGGGACCGAGACCTACGAGCAGTACTTC
TRBJ2-7 | . | TRBV11-2 | few | CASSLRGVSGERQYF | TGTGCCAGCAGCTTAAGGGGTGTATCGGGAGAGCGGCAGTACTTC
TRBJ2-3 | TRBD1 | TRBV29-1 | . | CSVSTGAGTDTQYF | TGCAGCGTGTCTACAGGGGCGGGCACAGATACGCAGTATTTT
TRBJ2-5 | . | TRBV5-1 | . | CASSLAIQTAQETQYF | TGCGCCAGCAGCTTGGCCATTCAGACAGCCCAAGAGACCCAGTACTTC
TRBJ1-5 | . | TRBV29-1 | . | CSVVTGANSNQPQHF | TGCAGCGTTGTCACGGGCGCAAATAGCAATCAGCCCCAGCATTTT
TRBJ2-7 | . | TRBV7-8 | . | CASSAHPWDSLASYEQYF | TGTGCCAGCAGCGCCCACCCCTGGGACAGCCTAGCGTCCTACGAGCAGTACTTC
TRBJ1-1 | . | TRBV4-3 | . | CASSQDRSEAFF | TGCGCCAGCAGCCAAGATAGGTCTGAAGCTTTCTTT
TRBJ2-2 | . | TRBV29-1 | . | CSVVLGRTPGELFF | TGCAGCGTTGTGCTTGGGCGGACCCCCGGGGAGCTGTTTTTT
TRBJ2-5 | TRBD1 | TRBV10-3 | once | CAVSPRQGQETQYF | TGTGCCGTCAGTCCTCGACAGGGGCAAGAGACCCAGTACTTC
TRBJ2-3 | . | TRBV5-6 | . | CASSPGVVADTQYF | TGTGCCAGCAGCCCAGGGGTCGTCGCAGATACGCAGTATTTT
TRBJ1-1 | TRBD1 | TRBV7-9 | . | CASRPGQGTNTEAFF | TGTGCCAGCAGACCCGGACAGGGGACGAACACTGAAGCTTTCTTT
TRBJ2-5 | TRBD1 | TRBV5-6 | few | CASSLPTGGRETQYF | TGTGCCAGCAGCTTACCGACAGGGGGTAGGGAGACCCAGTACTTC
TRBJ2-7 | . | TRBV5-1 | . | CASSWNPGGYEQYF | TGCGCCAGCAGCTGGAACCCAGGCGGCTACGAGCAGTACTTC
TRBJ2-6 | . | TRBV6-4 | . | CASSDAGTQGANVLTF | TGTGCCAGCAGTGACGCCGGGACACAGGGGGCCAACGTCCTGACTTTC
TRBJ2-5 | TRBD1 | TRBV9 | . | CASSVGWTGLGETQYF | TGTGCCAGCAGCGTAGGCTGGACAGGCCTGGGGGAGACCCAGTACTTC
TRBJ2-1 | TRBD1 | TRBV7-9 | few | CASSPGQGTYNEQFF | TGTGCCAGCAGTCCGGGACAGGGCACCTACAATGAGCAGTTCTTC
TRBJ2-1 | . | TRBV29-1 | . | CSVEPGDLRMATTYNEQFF | TGCAGCGTTGAACCAGGGGACCTTCGCATGGCAACCACCTACAATGAGCAGTTCTTC
TRBJ1-1 | . | TRBV5-1 | . | CASSWQMNTEAFF | TGCGCCAGCAGCTGGCAGATGAACACTGAAGCTTTCTTT
TRBJ2-5 | . | TRBV25-1 | once | CAASSGVTQYF | TGTGCCGCCTCCTCGGGGGTAACCCAGTACTTC
TRBJ2-5 | TRBD2 | TRBV4-2 | . | CASSQDQGLAGGQETQYF | TGTGCCAGCAGCCAAGACCAGGGACTAGCGGGGGGGCAAGAGACCCAGTACTTC
TRBJ2-3 | . | TRBV2 | . | CASRGERRVDTQYF | TGTGCCAGCAGGGGAGAAAGGCGGGTAGATACGCAGTATTTT
TRBJ2-1 | . | TRBV7-2 | . | CASSTTMGTANNEQFF | TGTGCCAGCAGCACGACCATGGGGACTGCGAACAATGAGCAGTTCTTC
TRBJ1-2 | . | TRBV6-5 | once | CASSLARGGGYGYTF | TGTGCCAGCAGCCTCGCCAGGGGAGGGGGGTATGGCTACACCTTC
TRBJ2-7 | TRBD2 | TRBV18 | . | CASSPLGASGSRPLTGEQYF | TGTGCCAGCTCACCACTAGGGGCTAGCGGGAGTCGCCCCCTGACGGGGGAGCAGTACTTC
TRBJ2-5 | . | TRBV25-1 | . | CASSVGSQETQYF | TGTGCCAGCAGTGTGGGGAGCCAAGAGACCCAGTACTTC
TRBJ1-6 | . | TRBV9 | . | CASSSAGQNSPLHF | TGTGCCAGCAGCTCAGCAGGGCAGAATTCACCCCTCCACTTT
TRBJ2-6 | . | TRBV29-1 | few | CSVEAPLGSGANVLTF | TGCAGCGTTGAAGCCCCTCTCGGGTCCGGGGCCAACGTCCTGACTTTC
TRBJ2-5 | TRBD2 | TRBV4-1 | . | CASSQDGRSHETQYF | TGCGCCAGCAGCCAAGACGGGAGGTCTCATGAGACCCAGTACTTC
TRBJ2-5 | TRBD1 | TRBV19 | . | CASSRDGTGGQETQYF | TGTGCCAGTAGTAGAGACGGGACAGGGGGCCAAGAGACCCAGTACTTC
TRBJ2-7 | . | TRBV2 | . | CASSAVGSYEQYF | TGTGCCAGCAGTGCCGTTGGATCCTACGAGCAGTACTTC
TRBJ2-7 | TRBD1 | TRBV4-3 | . | CASSQKTGFYEQYF | TGCGCCAGCAGCCAAAAGACAGGGTTCTACGAGCAGTACTTC